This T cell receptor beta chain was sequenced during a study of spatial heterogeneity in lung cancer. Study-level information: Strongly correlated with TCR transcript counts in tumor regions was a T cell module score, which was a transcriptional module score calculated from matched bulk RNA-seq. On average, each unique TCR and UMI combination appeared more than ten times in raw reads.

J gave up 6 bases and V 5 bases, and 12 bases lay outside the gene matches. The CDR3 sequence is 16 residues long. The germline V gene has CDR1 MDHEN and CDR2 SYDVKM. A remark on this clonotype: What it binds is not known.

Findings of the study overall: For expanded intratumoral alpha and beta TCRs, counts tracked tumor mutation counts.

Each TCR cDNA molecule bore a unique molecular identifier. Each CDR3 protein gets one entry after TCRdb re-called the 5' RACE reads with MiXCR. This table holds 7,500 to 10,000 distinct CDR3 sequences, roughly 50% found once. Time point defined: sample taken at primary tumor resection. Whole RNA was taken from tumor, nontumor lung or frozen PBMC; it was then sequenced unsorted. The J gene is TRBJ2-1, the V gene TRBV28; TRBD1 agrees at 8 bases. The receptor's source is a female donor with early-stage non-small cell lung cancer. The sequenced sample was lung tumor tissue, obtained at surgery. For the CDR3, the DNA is TGTGCCAGCAGTATCCGCCCCGGGACAGGTTTCAATGAGCAGTTCTTC. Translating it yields CASSIRPGTGFNEQFF.